A selection of T cell receptor beta chains follows, all from one sample in a study of blood T cell repertoires in COVID-19. The method was immunoSEQ multiplex PCR; TCRdb's version includes in-frame clones alone and lacks a portion of them. The sample holds about 80,000 clones, around 89% seen once. What was sequenced was peripheral blood. The receptors were gathered from a woman aged 80 or over with acute or convalescent COVID-19. CDR3s leave out the opening cysteine and the closing phenylalanine or tryptophan.

V,CDR3
TRBV6-6,ASSYRPGSGANVLT
TRBV5-1,ASSTRGESGNTIY
TRBV5-6,ASSHPRQGGEAF
TRBV5-1,ASSLGLDEQY
TRBV12-3/TRBV12-4,ASRTSPGELF
TRBV6-1,ASSEDRSKAAF
TRBV4-2,ASSQEKGRQPNNSPLH
TRBV18,ASSPGLARNEQF
TRBV6-5,ATVQASGNTIY
TRBV5-4,ASSIGLAGGRGETQY
TRBV18,ASSAPGQSGNEQF